These 12 T cell receptor beta chains originate from one sample sequenced in a study of identical twins. TCRdb re-analysed the 5' RACE reads in MiXCR, keeping a single row per CDR3 protein. This repertoire shows about 500,000 distinct CDR3 sequences, more than 13% found once; its top ten account for about 1%. In addition, the sample was reused for a study of yellow fever vaccine responses in identical twins.

Sequencing input: CD4+ T cells sorted from blood. The receptors were gathered from a woman younger than 35 in good health.

This clonotype came up a few times. The chain uses TRBV20-1 and TRBJ2-5; D is possibly TRBD2 (7 bases). The CDR3 sequence is 18 residues long. The germline V and J ends were trimmed by 0 bases and 3 bases, with 23 bases remaining between them. CDR1 and CDR2 from the germline V gene are DFQATT and SNEGSKA (reference sequence). CDR3 DNA sequence: TGCAGTGCTAGAGATCCGAGGTGGGGGGGCCTTTCGGAAGAGACCCAGTACTTC. Protein product: CSARDPRWGGLSEETQYF.

This clonotype was seen a few times. This chain uses TRBV24-1 with TRBJ2-2; TRBD2 agrees at 9 bases. CDR3 length equals 19 residues. Trimming at V came to 0 bases and at J to 3 bases, leaving 10 bases not matched to a gene. Germline values: CDR1 KGHDR, CDR2 SFDVKD. The CDR3 loop is CATSDLLTSGSRHTGELFF. CDR3 DNA: TGTGCCACCAGTGATTTGTTGACTAGCGGTTCCCGGCACACCGGGGAGCTGTTTTTT.

This clonotype was found many times. V and J are TRBV27 and TRBJ2-5, with no clear D. Trimming took 7 bases from V and 7 from J, leaving 13 bases between them. CDR3 length: 12 amino acids. Germline CDR1 and CDR2: MNHEY and SMNVEV (reference sequence). In DNA form, the CDR3 reads TGTGCCAGCACCTCGGTACGGCGGACCCAGTACTTC. Protein: CASTSVRRTQYF.

This clonotype turned up a few times. This chain links TRBV7-2 with TRBJ1-1, with D tentatively TRBD1 (5 bases). V lost 3 bases to trimming and J lost 4 bases, with 12 bases between them. This CDR3 comprises 14 residues. Germline-derived CDR1 and CDR2 are SGHTA and FQGNSA. The CDR3 is CASSLQGSFTEAFF. The CDR3 DNA is TGTGCCAGCAGCTTGCAGGGTTCGTTCACTGAAGCTTTCTTT.

This clonotype was counted a few times. The chain uses TRBV12-3 or TRBV12-4 and TRBJ2-7, with a weak D call TRBD2 (5 bases). The CDR3 extends over 14 amino acids. Trimming cost V 2 bases and J 5 bases, with 13 bases left between them. This CDR3 reads CASSLKASLNEQYF. DNA for the CDR3: TGTGCCAGCAGTTTAAAGGCTAGCTTGAACGAGCAGTACTTC.

This clonotype turned up a few times. Compared with germline, one end of the junction differs, possibly owing to a read error. V is TRBV7-7 and J is TRBJ2-2; possibly TRBD1 for D (5 bases). The CDR3 runs to 14 residues. Germline CDR1 reads SSHAT; CDR2 reads FNYEAQ (reference sequence). The CDR3 sequence is CASSTDRTTGELFF. CDR3 DNA sequence: TGTGCTAGCAGCACCGACAGAACAACCGGGGAGCTGTTTTTT. Together with reference TRBV7-7 and TRBJ2-2, the CDR3 gives the full variable domain: GAGVSQSPRYKVTKRGQDVTLRCDPISSHATLYWYQQALGQGPEFLTYFNYEAQPDKSGLPSDRFSAERPEGSISTLTIQRTEQRDSAMYRCASSTDRTTGELFFGEGSRLTVL.

This clonotype was picked up a small number of times. CDR3: CASTGQGNYNEQFF. Here the CDR3 DNA reads TGTGCCAGTACCGGACAGGGGAACTACAATGAGCAGTTCTTC. The chain uses TRBV25-1 and TRBJ2-1; 9 bases match TRBD1. CDR1 MGHDK and CDR2 SYGVNS come from the germline V gene. Trimming cost V 9 bases and J 3 bases; bases outside gene matches: 6. The CDR3 runs 14 residues. Full variable domain (missing parts from reference TRBV25-1 and TRBJ2-1): EADIYQTPRYLVIGTGKKITLECSQTMGHDKMYWYQQDPGMELHLIHYSYGVNSTEKGDLSSESTVSRIRTEHFPLTLESARPSHTSQYLCASTGQGNYNEQFFGPGTRLTVL.

The chain links TRBV7-9 to TRBJ2-7, with 9 bases identical to TRBD1. Germline values: CDR1 SEHNR, CDR2 FQNEAQ (reference sequence). The CDR3 is 14 amino acids. J lost 4 bases, V lost 6 bases, and 7 bases had no gene match. CDR3 in amino acids: CASRGQGFSYEQYF. In DNA, the CDR3 is TGTGCCAGCAGGGGACAGGGATTTTCGTACGAGCAGTACTTC.

This clonotype was counted between two and nine times. The chain has TRBV10-2 and TRBJ2-1; 8 positions match TRBD2. The CDR3 totals 18 residues. Germline V gene lookup returns CDR1 WSHSY and CDR2 SAAADI. Trimming cost V 9 bases and J 4 bases; bases outside gene matches: 20. In DNA form, the CDR3 reads TGCGCCAGGAGAACCAGCGGGAGTGGAGTCAAGGATTACAATGAGCAGTTCTTC. Translating it yields CARRTSGSGVKDYNEQFF.

Of note for this clonotype: At one end the junction does not follow the germline gene, possibly because of a read error. The V call is TRBV7-2, the J call TRBJ2-2, with no clear D. Germline assignment: CDR1 SGHTA and CDR2 FQGNSA. The CDR3 covers 14 residues. The CDR3 reads CASSPRFSTGELFF. The CDR3 nucleotides read TGTGCCAGCAGCCCCCGTTTCAGCACCGGTGAGCTGTTTTTT.

The gene calls are TRBV7-9 and TRBJ2-1, with a weak D call TRBD1 (5 bases). Germline loops: CDR1 SEHNR, CDR2 FQNEAQ (reference sequence). CDR3 size: 14 residues. Trimming removed 8 bases from V and 4 bases from J, with 15 bases in between. The CDR3 here is CASGRGADYNEQFF. Written as DNA, the CDR3 is TGTGCCAGCGGCCGTGGGGCAGATTACAATGAGCAGTTCTTC.

Many counts were recorded for this clonotype. CDR3 coding DNA: TGTGCCAGCAGCTTAGTGGGTGCAGCGAGCACCTATGGCTACACCTTC. Amino acids: CASSLVGAASTYGYTF. The V call is TRBV11-2, the J call TRBJ1-2, with D hard to call. The CDR3 runs 16 residues. V lost 1 base, J lost 4 bases, and 16 bases lay in between. From germline, CDR1 is SGHAT and CDR2 FQNNGV.